Listed here is a single T cell receptor beta chain. Its antigen is currently unknown. This record comes from a study of cytomegalovirus exposure and HLA in healthy donors. The protocol was immunoSEQ multiplex PCR, while the TCRdb copy is restricted to in-frame clones and leaves out a portion. The sample records under 250,000 clones, 87% being singletons. Study findings and constraints: Despite most TCR sequences being rare, some public TCRs occurred in many donors. As was reported, the classifier diagnosed cytomegalovirus status with high specificity and sensitivity. Specific recognition of CMV antigens was confirmed in vitro for three chains (all CMV-associated).

CDR1 is SGHAT, CDR2 FQNNGV, per germline. The CDR3 spans 16 residues. V shed 1 base and J 4 bases; nucleotides not matched to a gene: 5. The receptor was isolated from a woman aged 18-35 years in good health and CMV-seropositive. Source material: PBMCs. This chain links TRBV11-2 with TRBJ2-1; 9 nucleotides match TRBD2. The DNA for the CDR3 is TGTGCCAGCAGCTTAGTCCTAGCGGGATGGTACAATGAGCAGTTCTTC. This encodes CASSLVLAGWYNEQFF.